The 18 T cell receptor beta chains presented below share a single source sample, sequenced in a study of shared clonotypes between healthy human individuals. Clones were read by immunoSEQ multiplex PCR, and TCRdb kept only the in-frame ones, dropping some. The sample has some 1,400,000 clones, roughly 96% seen once; the top ten hold approximately 1%. The specimen sequenced was naive CD4+ T cells sorted from blood. The subset here: CD45RA+ positively selected. The source is a man aged 30 to 39 in good health.

This sequence joins TRBV2 and TRBJ1-5; D ambiguous. The V gene's germline CDR1 is SNHLY and CDR2 FYNNEI. Trimming pared 3 bases from V and 3 bases from J, leaving 9 bases between. The CDR3 covers 14 residues. The CDR3 DNA follows: TGTGCCAGCAGTGACGGGAAGACCAATCAGCCCCAGCATTTT. Its translation is CASSDGKTNQPQHF.

The chain carries TRBV2 and TRBJ1-1; 7 bases match TRBD1. In germline, CDR1 is SNHLY, CDR2 FYNNEI. The CDR3 runs 14 residues. V shed 6 bases, J shed 1 base, and the junction held 5 bases outside the gene matches. The DNA of the CDR3 is TGTGCCAGCAGATGGGGACAGCCGAACACTGAAGCTTTCTTT. As protein: CASRWGQPNTEAFF. Using reference TRBV2 and TRBJ1-1 for the parts outside the CDR3, the full variable domain is EPEVTQTPSHQVTQMGQEVILRCVPISNHLYFYWYRQILGQKVEFLVSFYNNEISEKSEIFDDQFSVERPDGSNFTLKIRSTKLEDSAMYFCASRWGQPNTEAFFGQGTRLTVV.

This rearrangement joins TRBV5-4 to TRBJ1-4; the match to TRBD1 covers 10 bases. V shed 2 bases and J 9 bases; nucleotides not matched to a gene: 7. Germline CDR1 and CDR2: SGHNT and YYREEE (reference sequence). The CDR3 contains 15 residues. The CDR3 reads CASSLPGQGTKKLFF. CDR3 DNA: TGTGCCAGCAGCTTACCGGGACAGGGGACAAAAAAACTGTTTTTT.

The chain carries TRBV18 and TRBJ2-5, with no clear D. The germline CDR1 and CDR2 sequences are KGHSH and LQKENI. The CDR3 totals 12 residues. V was cut by 2 bases and J by 7 bases, with 8 bases left in between. The CDR3 coding sequence is TGTGCCAGCTCACCATCAGACTGGACCCAGTACTTC. This codes for CASSPSDWTQYF.

CDR3 sequence reads: CASSLAGVSNSYNEQFF. CDR3 nucleotides: TGTGCCAGCAGCTTGGCCGGGGTTTCGAACTCCTACAATGAGCAGTTCTTC. The chain combines TRBV5-4 with TRBJ2-1; perhaps TRBD2 as D (5 bases). This CDR3 is built from 17 residues. Germline V gene data show CDR1 as SGHNT and CDR2 as YYREEE (reference sequence). The ends were cut back, 0 bases at V and 0 bases at J, with 13 bases in the middle.

The CDR3, as DNA: TGCAGTGCTAGGAGGGGAACCCCCCAGCATTTT. Translated: CSARRGTPQHF. This chain links TRBV20-1 with TRBJ1-5; D is perhaps TRBD1 (5 bases). The ends were cut back, 3 bases at V and 10 bases at J, with 10 bases in the middle. Germline CDR1 and CDR2: DFQATT and SNEGSKA (reference sequence). This CDR3 contains 11 residues.

This chain uses TRBV5-4 with TRBJ1-4, with D unresolved. Trimming took 5 bases from V and 3 from J, leaving 11 bases between them. CDR3 length equals 14 residues. CDR1 is SGHNT and CDR2 is YYREEE in the germline V gene (reference sequence). In DNA form, the CDR3 reads TGTGCCAGCAGTTTAAGATTCGCTAATGAAAAACTGTTTTTT. Translating it yields CASSLRFANEKLFF.

The chain combines TRBV19 with TRBJ1-4, with a weak D call TRBD1 (5 bases). This CDR3 is built from 14 residues. Deletions cut 11 bases from V and 5 bases from J, with 18 bases between. Germline V CDR1 and CDR2: LNHDA, SQIVND (reference sequence). CDR3 nucleotides: TGTGCCGTAAAAGGGGCAGGAGGAAATGAAAAACTGTTTTTT. Its protein is CAVKGAGGNEKLFF. Full variable domain (outside the CDR3, taken from reference TRBV19 and TRBJ1-4): DGGITQSPKYLFRKEGQNVTLSCEQNLNHDAMYWYRQDPGQGLRLIYYSQIVNDFQKGDIAEGYSVSREKKESFPLTVTSAQKNPTAFYLCAVKGAGGNEKLFFGSGTQLSVL.

The chain is built from TRBV7-9 and TRBJ2-7; a weak D match, TRBD1 (5 bases). V dropped 0 bases and J dropped 1 base, with 10 bases sitting between them. This CDR3 has 15 amino acids. Germline V lookup: CDR1 SEHNR, CDR2 FQNEAQ (reference sequence). This CDR3 is CASSLAGVVSYEQYF. The CDR3 nucleotides read TGTGCCAGCAGCTTAGCAGGGGTAGTTTCCTACGAGCAGTACTTC.

V is TRBV15 and J is TRBJ1-2; 7 bases map to TRBD1. V was clipped by 1 base and J by 7 bases; unmatched bases: 12. The CDR3 spans 16 residues. CDR1 is LNHNV and CDR2 is YYDKDF in the germline V gene (reference sequence). In DNA, the CDR3 is TGTGCCACCAGCAGAGGGGACAGAGCTGGGGTTGTTGGCTACACCTTC. Its translation: CATSRGDRAGVVGYTF.

CDR3 loop: CASSVVGRVDTGELFF. CDR3 nucleotides: TGTGCCAGCAGCGTTGTCGGGAGGGTGGACACCGGGGAGCTGTTTTTT. The genes are TRBV9 and TRBJ2-2; 8 positions match TRBD2. The CDR3 has 16 amino acids. The V and J ends lost 2 bases and 3 bases, in that order; junction bases with no gene match: 6. Germline CDR1 SGDLS, CDR2 YYNGEE. The full variable domain, with the rest looked up from reference TRBV9 and TRBJ2-2, is DSGVTQTPKHLITATGQRVTLRCSPRSGDLSVYWYQQSLDQGLQFLIQYYNGEERAKGNILERFSAQQFPDLHSELNLSSLELGDSALYFCASSVVGRVDTGELFFGEGSRLTVL.

The gene calls are TRBV14 and TRBJ1-2, with unresolved D. Germline CDR1 SGHDN, CDR2 FVKESK. Trimming pared 1 base from V and 8 bases from J, leaving 8 bases between. This CDR3 is built from 12 residues. CDR3 residues: CASSQGAWGYTF. As DNA, the CDR3 is TGTGCCAGCAGCCAAGGAGCGTGGGGCTACACCTTC.

This rearrangement joins TRBV7-2 to TRBJ2-7; TRBD2 matches 10 bases. The CDR3 contains 15 residues. Trimming at V came to 5 bases and at J to 0 bases, leaving 4 bases not matched to a gene. Germline CDR1 is SGHTA and CDR2 is FQGNSA. The CDR3 is CASSVSGRASYEQYF. The CDR3 DNA follows: TGTGCCAGCAGCGTCAGCGGGAGGGCCTCCTACGAGCAGTACTTC.

J is TRBJ2-3 and V is TRBV9, with no clear D. The V gene lost 0 bases and the J gene lost 5 bases, with 4 bases spanning the gap. Germline V gene lookup returns CDR1 SGDLS and CDR2 YYNGEE. The CDR3 is 12 amino acids. CDR3 DNA: TGTGCCAGCAGCGTAGGAAAAGATACGCAGTATTTT. Its translation is CASSVGKDTQYF. The entire variable domain, with the rest obtained from reference TRBV9 and TRBJ2-3, is as follows: DSGVTQTPKHLITATGQRVTLRCSPRSGDLSVYWYQQSLDQGLQFLIQYYNGEERAKGNILERFSAQQFPDLHSELNLSSLELGDSALYFCASSVGKDTQYFGPGTRLTVL.

V gene TRBV2 combines with J gene TRBJ2-6, with unresolved D. Per the germline V gene, CDR1 is SNHLY and CDR2 is FYNNEI. The length of the CDR3 is 16 residues. V was cut by 1 base and J by 2 bases, with 9 bases left in between. This CDR3 reads CASSEGSHPGANVLTF. The CDR3 bases are TGTGCCAGCAGTGAAGGCTCTCACCCTGGGGCCAACGTCCTGACTTTC.

The chain employs TRBV28 and TRBJ1-1; TRBD1 might be the D (6 bases). The CDR3 loop spans 14 amino acids. V shed 0 bases and J shed 4 bases, with 9 bases lying between them. Looked up from germline, CDR1 is MDHEN and CDR2 is SYDVKM. CDR3 in amino acids: CASSLWEGGTEAFF. The CDR3 coding sequence is TGTGCCAGCAGTTTATGGGAGGGGGGCACTGAAGCTTTCTTT.

This chain links TRBV13 with TRBJ2-3, with D perhaps matching TRBD2 (5 bases). The V gene's germline CDR1 is PRHDT and CDR2 FYEKMQ (reference sequence). The CDR3 is made up of 14 amino acids. V lost 3 bases and J 1 base, leaving 8 bases between the germline ends. CDR3 DNA sequence: TGTGCCAGCAGCTTCGGAGGAGGCACAGATACGCAGTATTTT. Its protein is CASSFGGGTDTQYF.

About this clone itself: Other DNA sequences in the sample encode the same CDR3. CDR3 bases: TGTGCCAGCAGTCTGGACAGTTACAATGAGCAGTTCTTC. Translating it yields CASSLDSYNEQFF. This rearrangement joins TRBV6-5 to TRBJ2-1; tentative D call: TRBD1 (6 bases). CDR3 length: 13 residues. Between the trimmed V and J ends, which lost 5 bases and 4 bases, there was a span of 9 bases. Germline CDR1 MNHEY, CDR2 SVGAGI.